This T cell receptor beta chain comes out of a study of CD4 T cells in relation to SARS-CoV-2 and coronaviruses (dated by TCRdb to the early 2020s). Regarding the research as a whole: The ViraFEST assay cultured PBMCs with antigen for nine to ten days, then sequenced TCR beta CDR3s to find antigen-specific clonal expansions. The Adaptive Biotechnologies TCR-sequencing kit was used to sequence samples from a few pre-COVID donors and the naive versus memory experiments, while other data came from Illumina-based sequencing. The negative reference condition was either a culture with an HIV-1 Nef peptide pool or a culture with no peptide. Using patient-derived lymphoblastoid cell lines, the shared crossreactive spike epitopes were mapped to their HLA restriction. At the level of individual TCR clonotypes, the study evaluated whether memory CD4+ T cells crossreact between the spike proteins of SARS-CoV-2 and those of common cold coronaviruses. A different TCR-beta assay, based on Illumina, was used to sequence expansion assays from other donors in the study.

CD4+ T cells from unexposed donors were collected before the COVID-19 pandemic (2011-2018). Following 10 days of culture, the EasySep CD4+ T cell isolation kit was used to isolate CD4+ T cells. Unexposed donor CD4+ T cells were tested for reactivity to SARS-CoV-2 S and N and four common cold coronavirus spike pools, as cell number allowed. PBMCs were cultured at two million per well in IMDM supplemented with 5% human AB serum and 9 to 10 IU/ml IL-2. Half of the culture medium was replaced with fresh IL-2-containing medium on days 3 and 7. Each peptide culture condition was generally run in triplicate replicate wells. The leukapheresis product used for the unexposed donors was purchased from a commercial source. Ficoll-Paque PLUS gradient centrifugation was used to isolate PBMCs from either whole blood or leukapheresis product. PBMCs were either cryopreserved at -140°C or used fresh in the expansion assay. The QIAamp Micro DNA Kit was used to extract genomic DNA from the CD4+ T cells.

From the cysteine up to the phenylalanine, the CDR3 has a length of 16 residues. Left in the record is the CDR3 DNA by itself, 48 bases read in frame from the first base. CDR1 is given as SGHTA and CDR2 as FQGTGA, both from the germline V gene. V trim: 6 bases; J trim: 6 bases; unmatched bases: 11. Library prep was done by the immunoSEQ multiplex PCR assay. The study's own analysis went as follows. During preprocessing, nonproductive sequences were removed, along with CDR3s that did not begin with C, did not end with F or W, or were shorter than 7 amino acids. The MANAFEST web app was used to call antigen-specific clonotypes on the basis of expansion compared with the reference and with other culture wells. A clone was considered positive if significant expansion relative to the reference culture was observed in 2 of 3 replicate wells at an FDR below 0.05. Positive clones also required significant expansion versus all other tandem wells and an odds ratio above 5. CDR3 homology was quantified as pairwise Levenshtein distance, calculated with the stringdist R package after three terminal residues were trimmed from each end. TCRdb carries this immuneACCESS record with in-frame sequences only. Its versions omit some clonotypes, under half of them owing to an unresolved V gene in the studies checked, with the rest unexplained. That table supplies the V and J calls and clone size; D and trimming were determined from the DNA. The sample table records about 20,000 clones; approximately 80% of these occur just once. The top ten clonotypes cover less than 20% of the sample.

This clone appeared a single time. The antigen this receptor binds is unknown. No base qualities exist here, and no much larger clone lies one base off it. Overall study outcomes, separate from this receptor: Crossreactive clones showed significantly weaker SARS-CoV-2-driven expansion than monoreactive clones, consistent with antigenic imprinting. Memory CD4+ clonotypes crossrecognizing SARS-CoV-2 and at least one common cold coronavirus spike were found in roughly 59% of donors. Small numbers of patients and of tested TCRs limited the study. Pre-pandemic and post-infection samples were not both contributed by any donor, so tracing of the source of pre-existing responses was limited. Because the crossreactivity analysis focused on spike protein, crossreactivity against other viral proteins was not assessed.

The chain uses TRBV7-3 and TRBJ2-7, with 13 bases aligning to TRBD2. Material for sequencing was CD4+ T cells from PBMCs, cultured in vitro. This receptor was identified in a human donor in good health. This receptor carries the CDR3 CASSRTSGGTPSEQYF. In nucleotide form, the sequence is TGTGCCAGCAGTAGGACTAGCGGGGGAACCCCCTCCGAGCAGTACTTC.